Following are 20 T cell receptor beta chains from one sample sequenced in a study of spatial heterogeneity in lung cancer (dated by TCRdb to the late 2010s). Preparation of the library involved 5' RACE. Sequencing was performed on a NextSeq 500. TCRdb reanalyzed the raw reads on its own, using fastp at Q25 for trimming and MiXCR for clone calling, and kept in-frame beta chains. Each CDR3 protein gets just one entry, which takes the most common genes and DNA from the rows behind it. The sample records tens of thousands of distinct CDR3 sequences, 10% to 15% of which are singletons. Of the sample, about 41% falls within the top ten clones. The sample's time point label is to be understood as: sample taken at primary tumor resection. Source: PBMCs, taken at surgery. Receptor source: a male donor with early-stage non-small cell lung cancer.

This clonotype appeared many times. The chain uses TRBV28 and TRBJ2-3; D not resolved. The CDR3 has 14 amino acids. With 6 bases removed from V and 2 bases from J, the gap between germline ends came to 12 bases. The germline CDR1 and CDR2 sequences are MDHEN and SYDVKM. CDR3 sequence (DNA): TGTGCCAGCAGGCCGGAATGGGTCACAGATACGCAGTATTTT. Translation: CASRPEWVTDTQYF.

This clonotype has ten or more counts. The genes are TRBV7-3 and TRBJ2-1; D remains unclear. Germline V gives CDR1 SGHTA, CDR2 FQGTGA. The CDR3 has 13 amino acids. V lost 4 bases, J lost 0 bases, and 4 bases lay in between. CDR3 bases: TGTGCCAGCAGCTCAGGCTCCTACAATGAGCAGTTCTTC. Protein product: CASSSGSYNEQFF.

The sample holds a few counts of this clonotype. V is TRBV9 and J is TRBJ2-5; 10 bases agree with TRBD2. The J segment lost 4 bases and the V segment lost 0 bases, leaving 3 bases of the junction unmatched. The CDR3 has 15 residues. Germline loops: CDR1 SGDLS, CDR2 YYNGEE. CDR3 region: CASSVASGSRETQYF. The CDR3 nucleotides read TGTGCCAGCAGCGTAGCTAGCGGGAGCCGAGAGACCCAGTACTTC.

Only a few counts were recorded for this clonotype. The chain has TRBV2 and TRBJ1-5; no clear D. This CDR3 comprises 14 residues. Germline assignment: CDR1 SNHLY and CDR2 FYNNEI. V lost 2 bases to trimming and J lost 3 bases, with 8 bases between them. CDR3 protein: CASSESRDNQPQHF. CDR3 nucleotides: TGTGCCAGCAGTGAAAGTCGGGACAATCAGCCCCAGCATTTT.

This clonotype occurred many times. This sequence joins TRBV5-6 and TRBJ2-5; no clear D gene. CDR3 length: 13 amino acids. CDR1 is SGHDT, CDR2 YYEEEE, per germline. The ends were cut back, 6 bases at V and 2 bases at J, with 11 bases in the middle. CDR3 region: CASTPRLQETQYF. DNA of the CDR3: TGTGCCAGCACCCCCCGGCTTCAAGAGACCCAGTACTTC. Combining the CDR3 with reference TRBV5-6 and TRBJ2-5 gives the whole variable domain DAGVTQSPTHLIKTRGQQVTLRCSPKSGHDTVSWYQQALGQGPQFIFQYYEEEERQRGNFPDRFSGHQFPNYSSELNVNALLLGDSALYLCASTPRLQETQYFGPGTRLLVL.

This clonotype was recorded a few times. The chain links TRBV4-3 to TRBJ1-6, with D perhaps TRBD1 (6 bases). Germline values: CDR1 LGHNA, CDR2 YSLEER. This CDR3 has 16 amino acids. V was cut by 0 bases and J by 9 bases, with 15 bases left in between. The CDR3 here is CASSQDPQGPGSPLHF. CDR3 DNA: TGCGCCAGCAGCCAAGATCCCCAGGGGCCCGGTTCACCCCTCCACTTT.

This clonotype was detected a few times. This chain uses TRBV9 with TRBJ2-7; 7 bases map to TRBD2. V was clipped by 2 bases and J by 5 bases; unmatched bases: 10. Germline V lookup: CDR1 SGDLS, CDR2 YYNGEE. CDR3 length equals 15 residues. The CDR3 coding sequence is TGTGCCAGCAGCGTTGGGCGGGGGACCCCTCACGAGCAGTACTTC. It codes for CASSVGRGTPHEQYF.

This chain connects TRBV6-5 to TRBJ1-2, with a tentative D call TRBD1 (6 bases). Germline assignment: CDR1 MNHEY and CDR2 SVGAGI. This CDR3 comprises 15 residues. V lost 5 bases, J lost 0 bases, and 13 bases lay in between. The CDR3, as DNA: TGTGCCAGCAGTACCTCGACAGGAACTAACTATGGCTACACCTTC. It codes for CASSTSTGTNYGYTF.

This clonotype appeared many times. This chain connects TRBV10-3 to TRBJ2-1; 10 nucleotides agree with TRBD1. The germline CDR1 and CDR2 sequences are ENHRY and SYGVKD. The length of the CDR3 is 14 residues. After removal of 9 bases from V and 5 bases from J, the junction contained 7 bases not matched to a gene. CDR3 coding DNA: TGTGCCATGAGAACCGGGACAGGGGACAATGAGCAGTTCTTC. Its translation: CAMRTGTGDNEQFF.

The chain has TRBV5-1 and TRBJ1-5; D may be TRBD1 (5 bases). The CDR3 loop spans 13 amino acids. Trimming removed 2 bases at V and 7 bases at J, with 10 bases between. CDR1 is SGHRS and CDR2 is YFSETQ in the germline V gene. The CDR3 loop is CASSLQVDQPQHF. The CDR3 region has the DNA TGCGCCAGCAGCTTACAGGTTGACCAGCCCCAGCATTTT.

The rearrangement links TRBV12-3 or TRBV12-4 to TRBJ2-7; 11 nucleotides align to TRBD2. This CDR3 comprises 15 residues. Unmatched junction bases numbered 13, after V lost 6 bases and J lost 9 bases. CDR3 region: CASSLGTSGLRVQYF. Here the CDR3 DNA reads TGTGCCAGCAGCCTGGGGACTAGCGGCCTAAGGGTGCAGTACTTC.

This clonotype was picked up many times. This chain links TRBV27 with TRBJ2-2; tentative D call: TRBD1 (6 bases). Germline-derived CDR1 and CDR2 are MNHEY and SMNVEV (reference sequence). The CDR3 is 14 residues long. V lost 5 bases to trimming and J lost 8 bases, with 15 bases between them. The CDR3 DNA sequence: TGTGCCAGCAGTCGGAGCCCGGACAGAGGGGAGCTGTTTTTT. Amino acid sequence: CASSRSPDRGELFF.

This clonotype has a handful of counts. CDR3 in amino acids: CASSPIQASNQPQHF. The DNA for the CDR3 is TGTGCCAGCTCACCAATCCAGGCTAGCAATCAGCCCCAGCATTTT. The chain uses TRBV18 and TRBJ1-5; D is ambiguous. Germline V CDR1 and CDR2: KGHSH, LQKENI. This CDR3 region has 15 residues. Trimming removed 2 bases at V and 0 bases at J, with 8 bases between.

This clonotype was seen more than once but under ten times. The V and J genes are TRBV28 and TRBJ2-6, with D perhaps assigned TRBD1 or TRBD2 (5 bases each). Germline V gene sequence: CDR1 MDHEN, CDR2 SYDVKM. The CDR3 covers 20 residues. The V end lost 3 bases, the J end lost 4 bases, and 25 bases lay between the germline ends. The CDR3 here is CASSFQTGREGFSGANVLTF. The CDR3 DNA follows: TGTGCCAGCAGTTTCCAAACCGGGCGAGAGGGGTTCTCCGGGGCCAACGTCCTGACTTTC.

In the case of this clonotype: One end of the junction fails to match germline, which may point to a read error. This chain uses TRBV12-3 or TRBV12-4 with TRBJ2-1; 7 nucleotides match TRBD2. The CDR3 runs to 15 residues. This chain's CDR3 is CATSSGRFAYNEQFF. In nucleotides, the CDR3 is TGTGCCACCAGTAGCGGGCGTTTTGCCTACAATGAGCAGTTCTTC.

The rearrangement links TRBV7-2 to TRBJ2-7; D ambiguous. The germline gives CDR1 SGHTA, CDR2 FQGNSA. CDR3 length: 15 residues. Trimming stripped 1 base from V and 2 bases from J, with 12 bases between. Written as DNA, the CDR3 is TGTGCCAGCAGCTTAGATCGGCAGGTAACCTACGAGCAGTACTTC. Amino acids: CASSLDRQVTYEQYF.

CDR3 loop: CASTARTGYGYTF. The CDR3 region has the DNA TGTGCCAGCACTGCTCGGACAGGCTATGGCTACACCTTC. The chain links TRBV27 to TRBJ1-2, with 7 bases that match TRBD1. The CDR3 extends over 13 amino acids. Trimming at V came to 7 bases and at J to 4 bases, leaving 6 bases not matched to a gene. CDR1 and CDR2 (germline): MNHEY, SMNVEV (reference sequence).

A few counts support this clonotype. The J gene is TRBJ1-6, the V gene TRBV12-3 or TRBV12-4; the D is unclear. This CDR3 contains 13 residues. Trimming removed 8 bases at V and 5 bases at J, with 10 bases between. CDR3 DNA sequence: TGTGCCAGCGAACAACCAAATAATTCACCCCTCCACTTT. Its translation: CASEQPNNSPLHF.

The chain joins TRBV12-3 or TRBV12-4 to TRBJ1-5; tentative D call: TRBD1 (6 bases). V lost 5 bases, J lost 10 bases, and 21 bases lay in between. This CDR3 contains 15 residues. CDR3 DNA: TGTGCCAGCAGTCTGGGGGCCGGGACAACGACTCCCCAGCATTTT. This sequence encodes CASSLGAGTTTPQHF.

This clonotype was observed many times. The rearrangement joins TRBV28 to TRBJ2-7; perhaps TRBD1 as D (5 bases). Germline V gives CDR1 MDHEN, CDR2 SYDVKM. V was shortened by 3 bases and J by 3 bases, with 12 bases between the two germline ends. The CDR3 runs 14 residues. The CDR3 loop reads CASSFQGSNYEQYF. The CDR3 region has the DNA TGTGCCAGCAGTTTCCAGGGTTCGAACTACGAGCAGTACTTC.